These 25 T cell receptor beta chains were sequenced from one sample in a study of a mutant IDH1 vaccine in newly diagnosed glioma. Time point in this sample: week 35, safety follow-up. Doses consisted of 300 ug of mutant IDH1 20-mer peptide each, paired with topical imiquimod. No antigen has been assigned to these receptors. Clones were sequenced by immunoSEQ multiplex PCR, and TCRdb holds only the in-frame ones, with some missing. Of 53,000 or so clones in the sample, approximately 79% were seen once. The starting material was PBMCs, obtained from a glioma patient whose treatment included an IDH1 peptide vaccine. All receptors derive from a man in his forties with glioma.

The count of this clone is one. The chain combines TRBV7-6 with TRBJ1-1; no definite D call. The V gene lost 5 bases and the J gene lost 1 base, with 20 bases spanning the gap. Germline V gene lookup returns CDR1 SGHVS and CDR2 FNYEAQ. The CDR3 runs 17 residues. The CDR3 sequence: CASSRMKGRGGNTEAFF. The CDR3 DNA reads TGTGCCAGCAGCCGAATGAAAGGTCGGGGAGGGAACACTGAAGCTTTCTTT. The whole variable domain, filled in from reference TRBV7-6 and TRBJ1-1, reads GAGVSQSPRYKVTKRGQDVALRCDPISGHVSLYWYRQALGQGPEFLTYFNYEAQQDKSGLPNDRFSAERPEGSISTLTIQRTEQRDSAMYRCASSRMKGRGGNTEAFFGQGTRLTVV.

V usage is TRBV4-2 and J usage is TRBJ2-7, with TRBD2 identical over 7 bases. Germline V gene data show CDR1 as LGHNA and CDR2 as YNFKEQ. This CDR3 is 15 amino acids long. V shed 2 bases and J 2 bases; nucleotides not matched to a gene: 6. CDR3 residues: CASSQNTGTTYEQYF. In DNA, the CDR3 is TGTGCCAGCAGCCAAAATACCGGGACTACCTACGAGCAGTACTTC.

This chain connects TRBV30 to TRBJ1-1; maybe TRBD1 (5 bases). This CDR3 is built from 13 residues. CDR1 and CDR2 (germline): GTSNPN, SVGIG (reference sequence). Trimming removed 3 bases at V and 2 bases at J, with 10 bases between. The CDR3 spells CAWSAGLNTEAFF. The DNA for the CDR3 is TGTGCCTGGAGCGCGGGGCTAAACACTGAAGCTTTCTTT.

J is TRBJ2-2 and V is TRBV6-5, with D uncertain. The CDR3 covers 13 residues. Germline lookup yields CDR1 MNHEY and CDR2 SVGAGI. Trimming left V 1 base short and J 3 bases short, with 3 bases between. CDR3 in amino acids: CASSYFDTGELFF. CDR3 sequence (DNA): TGTGCCAGCAGTTACTTCGACACCGGGGAGCTGTTTTTT.

The chain carries TRBV10-3 and TRBJ1-3; TRBD1 aligns across 8 bases. This CDR3 region has 14 residues. Looked up from germline, CDR1 is ENHRY and CDR2 is SYGVKD. V was clipped by 10 bases and J by 4 bases; unmatched bases: 9. The CDR3 region is CATQGQAGGNTIYF. The CDR3 DNA follows: TGTGCCACCCAGGGACAGGCCGGGGGAAACACCATATATTTT.

This chain links TRBV5-1 with TRBJ2-5; 10 bases align to TRBD2. Germline-derived CDR1 and CDR2 are SGHRS and YFSETQ. This CDR3 is 16 amino acids long. The trim removed 4 bases at V and 2 bases at J, leaving 8 bases unmatched. CDR3 amino acids: CASSVSGGAIQETQYF. The CDR3 DNA reads TGCGCCAGCAGCGTGAGCGGGGGGGCGATTCAAGAGACCCAGTACTTC.

By sample fraction, this clone is large (0.1 to 1%). The V gene is TRBV7-9, the J gene TRBJ2-1; tentatively, D is TRBD2 (5 bases). The V and J ends lost 5 bases and 5 bases respectively, with 19 bases between them. The germline V gene has CDR1 SEHNR and CDR2 FQNEAQ (reference sequence). This CDR3 has 16 residues. The CDR3 coding sequence is TGTGCCAGCAGCCTGATTGGGGAGAGTAAAAACAATGAGCAGTTCTTC. It yields the protein CASSLIGESKNNEQFF.

The CDR3 DNA reads TGTGCCAGCACAGGGGGTTACACCGGGGAGCTGTTTTTT. This translates into CASTGGYTGELFF. V gene TRBV2 combines with J gene TRBJ2-2; 7 bases agree with TRBD1. V dropped 7 bases and J dropped 3; count of bases not matched to a gene: 2. The germline V gene encodes CDR1 SNHLY and CDR2 FYNNEI. This CDR3 has 13 residues.

V is TRBV5-4 and J is TRBJ2-2; TRBD1 or TRBD2 may be the D gene (5 bases each). Germline CDR1 is SGHNT and CDR2 is YYREEE (reference sequence). The CDR3 sequence is 16 residues long. V was trimmed by 0 bases and J by 4 bases, leaving 13 bases between them. The CDR3 loop reads CASSLVGDVGTGELFF. CDR3 bases: TGTGCCAGCAGCTTGGTAGGGGACGTTGGCACCGGGGAGCTGTTTTTT.

The V gene is TRBV11-2, the J gene TRBJ1-1; 7 bases map to TRBD1. This CDR3 contains 15 residues. V lost 5 bases and J lost 7; bases outside the gene matches: 13. Looked up from germline, CDR1 is SGHAT and CDR2 is FQNNGV. CDR3 sequence reads: CASSPRKGGAGEAFF. CDR3 DNA sequence: TGTGCCAGCAGCCCGCGTAAAGGGGGCGCGGGTGAAGCTTTCTTT.

The chain employs TRBV25-1 and TRBJ2-5, with 15 bases lining up with TRBD2. The CDR3 is 18 residues long. Germline loops: CDR1 MGHDK, CDR2 SYGVNS. Trimming cost V 5 bases and J 3 bases; bases outside gene matches: 10. The CDR3 sequence: CASSPRTSGGAGEETQYF. DNA of the CDR3: TGTGCCAGCAGTCCCAGGACTAGCGGGGGGGCCGGTGAAGAGACCCAGTACTTC.

This chain links TRBV11-2 with TRBJ2-2, with D hard to call. This CDR3 contains 11 residues. CDR1 SGHAT and CDR2 FQNNGV come from the germline V gene. V was trimmed by 1 base and J by 6 bases, leaving 0 bases between them. Here the CDR3 reads CASSLAGELFF. CDR3 DNA: TGTGCCAGCAGCTTAGCCGGGGAGCTGTTTTTT.

This chain uses TRBV10-2 with TRBJ2-2; the D call may be TRBD1 or TRBD2 (6 bases each). V was cut by 9 bases and J by 5 bases, with 16 bases left in between. CDR1 and CDR2 from the germline V gene are WSHSY and SAAADI. This CDR3 has 14 amino acids. CDR3 loop: CASSLGGGTGELFF. In DNA, the CDR3 is TGCGCCAGTTCCTTGGGGGGCGGAACCGGGGAGCTGTTTTTT.

The rearrangement uses TRBV19 and TRBJ2-3; 7 nucleotides agree with TRBD1. Germline trimming cut 3 bases from V and 4 bases from J; bases unmatched to any gene: 7. Germline CDR1 reads LNHDA; CDR2 reads SQIVND (reference sequence). The CDR3 contains 15 residues. CDR3 in DNA: TGTGCCAGTAGTATGTCAGGGGGACGTTCAGATACGCAGTATTTT. The encoded protein is CASSMSGGRSDTQYF.

The chain joins TRBV10-3 to TRBJ1-1; D possibly corresponds to TRBD1 (6 bases). Trimming took 8 bases from V and 2 from J, leaving 15 bases between them. Germline CDR1 is ENHRY and CDR2 is SYGVKD. The CDR3 covers 14 residues. CDR3 in amino acids: CAIATRGGNTEAFF. CDR3 nucleotides: TGTGCCATCGCGACCAGGGGAGGTAACACTGAAGCTTTCTTT.

The table lists this clone with a count of one. This rearrangement joins TRBV5-4 to TRBJ1-4; unclear D gene. Trimming stripped 4 bases from V and 0 bases from J, with 16 bases between. Germline V CDR1 and CDR2: SGHNT, YYREEE (reference sequence). This CDR3 is built from 17 residues. The CDR3 nucleotides are TGTGCCAGCAGCCGAGATCAGAGCGCTGCAACTAATGAAAAACTGTTTTTT. Its protein product is CASSRDQSAATNEKLFF.

A single count supports this clone. The V gene is TRBV15, the J gene TRBJ2-5; D not certain. The CDR3 is made up of 14 amino acids. The germline gives CDR1 LNHNV, CDR2 YYDKDF (reference sequence). Trimming cost V 9 bases and J 4 bases, with 18 bases left between them. CDR3 coding DNA: TGTGCCACAGCCGGCGGTCCTCAAGGAGAGACCCAGTACTTC. It encodes CATAGGPQGETQYF.

The chain combines TRBV4-2 with TRBJ1-2, with 7 bases lining up with TRBD1. CDR1 and CDR2 (germline): LGHNA, YNFKEQ. V was pared by 0 bases and J by 4 bases, with 8 bases of the junction left unmatched. The CDR3 has 16 residues. CDR3 protein: CASSQDGTRGAYGYTF. The CDR3 DNA is TGTGCCAGCAGCCAAGATGGGACCAGGGGGGCCTATGGCTACACCTTC.

V is TRBV25-1 and J is TRBJ2-2; TRBD2 matches 7 bases. The germline V gene has CDR1 MGHDK and CDR2 SYGVNS. Trimming took 5 bases from V and 0 from J; bases not matched to a gene: 9. The CDR3 has 17 amino acids. CDR3 in DNA: TGTGCCAGCAGTAAACTCGCCGGGACTACGAACACCGGGGAGCTGTTTTTT. This translates into CASSKLAGTTNTGELFF.

The chain employs TRBV5-4 and TRBJ2-7, with D maybe TRBD2 (6 bases). V lost 0 bases, J lost 1 base, and 11 bases lay in between. This CDR3 has 15 amino acids. Germline assignment: CDR1 SGHNT and CDR2 YYREEE (reference sequence). CDR3 coding DNA: TGTGCCAGCAGCTTGGTTCAGGGAGGATCCTACGAGCAGTACTTC. Its translation is CASSLVQGGSYEQYF.

This clone was seen only a few times. The chain joins TRBV4-1 to TRBJ1-2; 10 bases align to TRBD1. Germline values: CDR1 MGHRA, CDR2 YSYEKL. This CDR3 comprises 17 residues. V lost 4 bases, J lost 5 bases, and 13 bases stayed unmatched. The CDR3 bases are TGCGCCAGCAGCCTAGACCCCGGGACAGGGGTTCGGTATGGCTACACCTTC. Translating it yields CASSLDPGTGVRYGYTF.

The rearrangement joins TRBV10-1 to TRBJ2-1; D remains unclear. This CDR3 is 13 amino acids long. In germline, CDR1 is WNHNN, CDR2 SYGVQD (reference sequence). Trimming removed 0 bases at V and 9 bases at J, with 9 bases between. The CDR3 coding sequence is TGCGCCAGCAGTGAGTCGCAATCGGCTGAGCAGTTCTTC. Protein sequence: CASSESQSAEQFF.

The chain links TRBV5-5 to TRBJ1-4; 9 nucleotides match TRBD1. This CDR3 contains 17 residues. Germline CDR1 and CDR2: SGHKS and YYEKEE (reference sequence). V lost 2 bases, J lost 8 bases, and 13 bases stayed unmatched. CDR3 nucleotide sequence: TGTGCCAGCAGCTTCCTAGGACAGGGGAATTCAAAGGAAAAACTGTTTTTT. It codes for CASSFLGQGNSKEKLFF.

The rearrangement uses TRBV18 and TRBJ2-1; 12 bases are a match to TRBD2. The CDR3 covers 16 residues. From germline, CDR1 is KGHSH and CDR2 LQKENI. The junction had 3 bases not matched to a gene; V was cut back by 3 bases and J by 3 bases. This CDR3 is CASSPKLAGGYNEQFF. The CDR3 nucleotides read TGTGCCAGCTCACCGAAACTAGCGGGGGGCTACAATGAGCAGTTCTTC.

This chain uses TRBV5-1 with TRBJ2-1; D uncertain. The CDR3 consists of 14 residues. V was cut by 2 bases and J by 4 bases, with 10 bases left in between. Germline V CDR1 and CDR2: SGHRS, YFSETQ. DNA for the CDR3: TGCGCCAGCAGCTTAGCACAGAATTACAATGAGCAGTTCTTC. Amino acid sequence: CASSLAQNYNEQFF.